This T cell receptor beta chain came from a study of beta chain features in type 1 diabetes. In this sample, this clone turned up a few times. The antigen remains unidentified. The V and J ends lost 6 bases and 6 bases respectively, with 18 bases between them. Germline CDR1 MNHEY, CDR2 SVGAGI. The CDR3 totals 15 residues. Isolated RNA was reverse transcribed in full, so expressed TCRB transcripts were sequenced. Profiled with immunoSEQ multiplex PCR; TCRdb holds only in-frame clones, not every one. Among 970,000 or so clones listed, about a sixth were seen once. General study findings and limits: The question left open here concerned HLA type influencing TCRB rearrangement.

The V gene is TRBV6-5, the J gene TRBJ1-5, with D tentatively TRBD1 (5 bases). Sequencing was performed on naive CD4+ T cells from blood. This TCR was recovered from a woman younger than 35 in good health. CDR3 amino acids: CASSPVVGAGQPQHF. The DNA for the CDR3 is TGTGCCAGCAGCCCTGTTGTCGGGGCTGGTCAGCCCCAGCATTTT.